This T cell receptor beta chain is from a study of blood T cells in healthy people across ages. The second PCR ran roughly 6 to 11 cycles with a sample-barcoded 5' primer and J-beta primers. TCRdb fed the 5' RACE reads into MiXCR, producing one record per CDR3 protein. The top ten hold 25% to 30% of the sample, which has about 830,000 distinct CDR3 sequences, about 62% seen once. Each donor supplied roughly 9.1 milliliters of peripheral blood. No fewer than 7 million PBMCs went into each sample. Germline CDR1 is DFQATT and CDR2 is SNEGSKA (reference sequence). The CDR3 consists of 22 residues. A note on this clonotype: Its antigen remains unknown.

Whole-study results and caveats: Diversity estimates drawn from one million T cells were deemed underestimates. Older individuals had lower TCR beta diversity per million T cells (the decline was roughly linear).

The chain joins TRBV20-1 to TRBJ2-4; TRBD1 matches 10 bases. The DNA end is a closer match to TRBJ2-7, so the J assignment may be wrong. This receptor was identified in a man aged 25 to 45 in good health. The sequenced sample was blood. The CDR3 protein is CSAELGQGETGSHAYLPYEQYF. Written as DNA, the CDR3 is TGCAGTGCTGAACTTGGACAGGGGGAAACGGGATCCCACGCATACCTACCTTACGAGCAGTACTTC.